The TCR beta chain under discussion was sequenced for a study of tumor-infiltrating lymphocytes in oesophageal squamous cell carcinoma. A single record per CDR3 protein comes from TCRdb applying MiXCR to the PCR reads. The sample records roughly 20,000 distinct CDR3 sequences, roughly two fifths being singletons. Germline-derived CDR1 and CDR2 are SEHNR and FQNEAQ (reference sequence). This CDR3 is built from 12 residues. Trimming removed 5 bases from V and 2 bases from J, with 3 bases in between. Source material: normal esophageal tissue next to the tumor. The V call is TRBV7-9, the J call TRBJ2-2; D is uncertain. The sequence came from a female donor with esophageal squamous cell carcinoma. The CDR3 loop is CASSRNTGELFF. CDR3 nucleotide sequence: TGTGCCAGCAGCCGTAACACCGGGGAGCTGTTTTTT.